This TCR beta chain stems from a study of vaccination and CD4 T cells after COVID-19. Study-level information: Convalescents were six males and four females, two of them Hispanic. Stimuli were overlapping spike peptide pools of SARS-CoV-2 and three common cold coronaviruses (HCoV-NL63, HCoV-OC43, HCoV-229E).

Indicated treatment: roughly ten-day PBMC culture with coronavirus spike peptide pools or control peptides (ViraFEST assay). ViraFEST stimulated the growth of antigen-specific T cells using peptide pools and subsequently profiled their TCRs by sequencing. Regarding this clonotype: Its antigen is unidentified.

Germline V gene data show CDR1 as SNHLY and CDR2 as FYNNEI. V was cut by 4 bases and J by 3 bases, with 9 bases left in between. The CDR3 is made up of 13 amino acids. Once obtained from cultured CD4+ T cells, the DNA was sequenced using the Oncomine TCR Beta short-read assay. Genomic DNA extraction was carried out from cultured CD4+ T cells. In TCRdb, the PCR reads were re-called with MiXCR into one record per CDR3 protein. Among about 4,100 distinct CDR3 sequences, about 20% were seen once, and the ten largest hold approximately 15%. The sample comprised CD4+ T cells from blood, cultured in vitro. This sequence originates from a human donor who had recovered from COVID-19. V usage is TRBV2 and J usage is TRBJ1-1; TRBD1 might be the D (5 bases). The CDR3 sequence: CASSAARDTEAFF. As DNA, the CDR3 is TGTGCCAGCAGTGCAGCCAGGGACACTGAAGCTTTCTTT.